This entry lists 27 T cell receptor beta chains sequenced from one sample in a study of T-cell reconstitution after alpha-beta-depleted transplantation in children. Library preparation (for TCRbeta) was performed with unique molecular identifiers. TCRdb re-called the PCR reads through MiXCR, storing one row per CDR3 protein. The sample lists a few hundred thousand distinct CDR3 sequences; over 10% were seen once. Here the sequenced sample was PBMCs, mostly from graft donor cells, taken 360 days after TCRalphabeta/CD19-depleted stem cell transplant. These receptor sequences come from a male patient between 10 and 17 years old who had a stem cell transplant for acute myeloid leukemia, so the T cells may come from the graft donor.

This clonotype appeared many times. The CDR3 spells CASSPPKQGSSYEQYF. CDR3 coding DNA: TGTGCCAGCTCACCACCGAAACAGGGGAGCTCCTACGAGCAGTACTTC. The gene calls are TRBV18 and TRBJ2-7; 7 bases fit TRBD1. The CDR3 contains 16 residues. Germline values: CDR1 KGHSH, CDR2 LQKENI. After removal of 0 bases from V and 0 bases from J, the junction contained 5 bases not matched to a gene.

This clonotype appeared many times. The genes are TRBV29-1 and TRBJ2-3; unclear D gene. The CDR3 is made up of 12 amino acids. The V end was cut by 6 bases, the J end by 1 base, with 8 bases between. Germline loops: CDR1 SQVTM, CDR2 ANQGSEA. The CDR3 loop reads CSVGTGTDTQYF. The CDR3 DNA follows: TGCAGCGTGGGAACAGGCACAGATACGCAGTATTTT.

This clonotype has ten or more counts. The V call is TRBV4-3, the J call TRBJ2-7; D possibly matches TRBD1 or TRBD2 (5 bases each). The V gene's germline CDR1 is LGHNA and CDR2 YSLEER. The germline V and J ends were trimmed by 4 bases and 1 base, with 11 bases remaining between them. The CDR3 spans 14 residues. CDR3 sequence (DNA): TGCGCCAGCAGCCCGACGAGGGGATCCTACGAGCAGTACTTC. As protein: CASSPTRGSYEQYF.

The rearrangement links TRBV20-1 to TRBJ2-2; 7 positions match TRBD1. From germline, CDR1 is DFQATT and CDR2 SNEGSKA (reference sequence). Trimming cost V 0 bases and J 1 base; bases outside gene matches: 5. This CDR3 spans 16 amino acids. DNA for the CDR3: TGCAGTGCTAGAGATAAGGGGGCCGTGAACACCGGGGAGCTGTTTTTT. Amino acids: CSARDKGAVNTGELFF.

A few counts support this clonotype. The chain links TRBV4-3 to TRBJ2-5, with 7 bases fitting TRBD1. V lost 0 bases to trimming and J lost 1 base; unmatched junction nucleotides: 5. The germline gives CDR1 LGHNA, CDR2 YSLEER. This CDR3 region has 16 residues. The CDR3 protein is CASSQEGPGGQETQYF. CDR3 DNA: TGCGCCAGCAGCCAAGAGGGTCCAGGGGGCCAAGAGACCCAGTACTTC.

The chain recombines TRBV7-3 with TRBJ2-1; weak D call: TRBD2 (6 bases). V was cut by 5 bases and J by 9 bases, with 14 bases left in between. The CDR3 length is 13 residues. Germline V gives CDR1 SGHTA, CDR2 FQGTGA. The CDR3 DNA is TGTGCCAGCAGCGCGCGGACTAAACGTGAGCAGTTCTTC. The encoded protein is CASSARTKREQFF.

The chain carries TRBV6-1 and TRBJ2-3; 10 bases map to TRBD2. Germline V gives CDR1 MNHNS, CDR2 SASEGT. The ends lost 10 bases at V and 2 bases at J; junction bases unmatched: 9. The CDR3 covers 15 residues. The CDR3 sequence is CATETGTSDTDTQYF. The CDR3 nucleotides are TGTGCCACCGAGACCGGGACTAGCGACACAGATACGCAGTATTTT.

The gene calls are TRBV29-1 and TRBJ2-1, with TRBD2 identical over 12 bases. Losses at the gene ends were 7 bases for V and 7 bases for J; bases not matched to a gene: 5. CDR3 length: 13 amino acids. CDR1 is SQVTM, CDR2 ANQGSEA, per germline. This chain's CDR3 is CSAEGTSGNEQFF. CDR3 bases: TGCAGCGCCGAAGGGACTAGCGGGAATGAGCAGTTCTTC.

This clonotype was detected a few times. The genes are TRBV5-6 and TRBJ2-3, with D uncertain. The CDR3 consists of 13 residues. V lost 3 bases and J lost 2, with 7 bases in between. CDR1 is SGHDT, CDR2 YYEEEE, per germline. The CDR3 spells CASSSRHTDTQYF. CDR3 nucleotide sequence: TGTGCCAGCAGCTCGAGACACACAGATACGCAGTATTTT.

The chain employs TRBV28 and TRBJ1-5; tentative D call: TRBD1 (6 bases). There are 14 residues in the CDR3. Per germline, CDR1 MDHEN and CDR2 SYDVKM. The V end was cut by 8 bases, the J end by 12 bases, with 23 bases between. The CDR3 loop reads CASGSGDFNGGQHF. Written as DNA, the CDR3 is TGTGCCAGCGGGTCAGGGGACTTCAATGGGGGCCAGCATTTT.

This clonotype was seen a few times. The J gene is TRBJ2-3, the V gene TRBV7-3; 14 bases line up with TRBD2. The germline CDR1 and CDR2 sequences are SGHTA and FQGTGA. This CDR3 has 18 amino acids. The junction had 10 bases not matched to a gene; V was cut back by 3 bases and J by 5 bases. CDR3 in amino acids: CASSFGLAGGSWGDTQYF. The CDR3 nucleotides are TGTGCCAGCAGCTTCGGACTAGCGGGAGGTAGCTGGGGAGATACGCAGTATTTT.

In its sample, this clonotype was seen many times. V and J are TRBV7-3 and TRBJ2-1, with 8 bases matching TRBD2. With 1 base clipped from V and 6 bases from J, the junction kept 14 bases outside the gene matches. This CDR3 region has 18 residues. CDR1 is SGHTA and CDR2 is FQGTGA in the germline V gene. The CDR3 here is CASSLKPLTGGPSNEQFF. CDR3 in DNA: TGTGCCAGCAGCTTAAAACCTCTAACGGGAGGGCCAAGCAATGAGCAGTTCTTC.

The chain has TRBV3-1 and TRBJ2-1, with TRBD1 as a possible D gene (6 bases). Germline V gene sequence: CDR1 LGHDT, CDR2 YNNKEL (reference sequence). The V gene lost 10 bases and the J gene lost 0 bases, with 10 bases spanning the gap. This CDR3 spans 13 amino acids. DNA for the CDR3: TGTGCCACCCAAGGGGGCTCCTACAATGAGCAGTTCTTC. Translation: CATQGGSYNEQFF.

The chain is built from TRBV27 and TRBJ2-5; 12 nucleotides line up with TRBD2. CDR3 length equals 19 residues. Germline V lookup: CDR1 MNHEY, CDR2 SMNVEV (reference sequence). Trimming at V came to 6 bases and at J to 1 base, leaving 15 bases not matched to a gene. CDR3 loop: CASSPLYLTSGSPQETQYF. CDR3 DNA sequence: TGTGCCAGCAGCCCCCTATACTTGACTAGCGGGAGCCCCCAAGAGACCCAGTACTTC.

This clonotype was seen only a few times. The chain couples TRBV19 to TRBJ1-1, with 7 bases identical to TRBD1. The germline gives CDR1 LNHDA, CDR2 SQIVND (reference sequence). The length of the CDR3 is 15 residues. V lost 5 bases and J lost 1; bases outside the gene matches: 7. The CDR3 DNA is TGTGCCAGTAGTGTGGACAGGAGCGGGAACACTGAAGCTTTCTTT. Protein: CASSVDRSGNTEAFF. The entire variable domain, with the rest obtained from reference TRBV19 and TRBJ1-1, is as follows: DGGITQSPKYLFRKEGQNVTLSCEQNLNHDAMYWYRQDPGQGLRLIYYSQIVNDFQKGDIAEGYSVSREKKESFPLTVTSAQKNPTAFYLCASSVDRSGNTEAFFGQGTRLTVV.

This clonotype has only a few counts. The genes are TRBV21-1 and TRBJ2-7; no check of the table's D call, TRBD2, against the DNA was made. TRBV21-1 is designated a pseudogene. The CDR3 has 20 residues. The CDR3 spells CASSKRATSGRLNLGYEQYF. The DNA of the CDR3 is TGTGCCAGCAGCAAACGGGCGACTAGCGGGAGGCTCAATTTAGGCTACGAGCAGTACTTC.

A few counts support this clonotype. The chain recombines TRBV6-5 with TRBJ2-6, with D possibly TRBD1 on 6 matching bases. Between the trimmed V and J ends, which lost 1 base and 0 bases, there was a span of 13 bases. This CDR3 has 18 residues. Germline CDR1 MNHEY, CDR2 SVGAGI. DNA of the CDR3: TGTGCCAGCAGTTACTTACAGGGCCTTTACTCTGGGGCCAACGTCCTGACTTTC. This gives the protein CASSYLQGLYSGANVLTF.

V gene TRBV11-1 combines with J gene TRBJ2-5; a weak D match, TRBD2 (6 bases). The ends were cut back, 5 bases at V and 6 bases at J, with 25 bases in the middle. The germline gives CDR1 SGHAT, CDR2 FQDESV (reference sequence). This CDR3 comprises 17 residues. CDR3 coding DNA: TGTGCCAGCAGCCATAAGGACTACCGCTCATTACCCCAGACCCAGTACTTC. Translation: CASSHKDYRSLPQTQYF. Full variable domain (outside the CDR3, taken from reference TRBV11-1 and TRBJ2-5): EAEVAQSPRYKITEKSQAVAFWCDPISGHATLYWYRQILGQGPELLVQFQDESVVDDSQLPKDRFSAERLKGVDSTLKIQPAELGDSAMYLCASSHKDYRSLPQTQYFGPGTRLLVL.

In its sample, this clonotype was seen many times. J is TRBJ2-1 and V is TRBV4-3, with D maybe TRBD2 (6 bases). CDR3 length: 18 residues. Deletions cut 4 bases from V and 6 bases from J, with 25 bases between. CDR1 and CDR2 from the germline V gene are LGHNA and YSLEER. The DNA for the CDR3 is TGCGCCAGCAGCCCCCGACTAGAGAGGAGTCCGAGGGCCAATGAGCAGTTCTTC. This gives the protein CASSPRLERSPRANEQFF.

This clonotype was seen at least ten times. This sequence joins TRBV5-1 and TRBJ2-3; 7 bases line up with TRBD2. J gave up 2 bases and V 5 bases, and 5 bases lay outside the gene matches. Germline V CDR1 and CDR2: SGHRS, YFSETQ. This CDR3 is 14 amino acids long. CDR3 region: CASRSGGFTDTQYF. DNA for the CDR3: TGCGCCAGCAGATCGGGAGGCTTCACAGATACGCAGTATTTT.

This clonotype was counted a few times. The chain recombines TRBV2 with TRBJ2-4; D unclear. The CDR3 extends over 13 amino acids. Between the trimmed V and J ends, which lost 1 base and 5 bases, there was a span of 6 bases. Germline-derived CDR1 and CDR2 are SNHLY and FYNNEI. The chain's CDR3 is CASSEGAENIQYF. Here the CDR3 DNA reads TGTGCCAGCAGTGAAGGCGCGGAAAACATTCAGTACTTC.

The J gene is TRBJ2-7, the V gene TRBV18, with D perhaps TRBD1 (6 bases). CDR1 is KGHSH, CDR2 LQKENI, per germline. V dropped 3 bases and J dropped 2 bases, with 11 bases sitting between them. The CDR3 is 14 residues long. DNA of the CDR3: TGTGCCAGCTCACCCCAACAGGGAGCCTACGAGCAGTACTTC. Translating it yields CASSPQQGAYEQYF.

This clonotype was seen more than once but under ten times. This rearrangement joins TRBV29-1 to TRBJ2-2; tentative D call: TRBD1 (6 bases). The CDR3 has 15 residues. Trimming took 7 bases from V and 2 from J, leaving 17 bases between them. Germline CDR1 and CDR2: SQVTM and ANQGSEA. The CDR3 loop is CSGIQGEDNTGELFF. For the CDR3, the DNA is TGCAGCGGTATACAGGGTGAAGACAACACCGGGGAGCTGTTTTTT.

This clonotype turned up a few times. The chain links TRBV12-3 or TRBV12-4 to TRBJ2-2; D not certain. V lost 5 bases and J 6 bases, leaving 13 bases between the germline ends. The CDR3 is 14 amino acids. CDR3 residues: CASSIKDVAGELFF. CDR3 sequence (DNA): TGTGCCAGCAGTATAAAGGACGTGGCCGGGGAGCTGTTTTTT.

Many counts were recorded for this clonotype. The gene calls are TRBV28 and TRBJ2-7; D remains unclear. Germline assignment: CDR1 MDHEN and CDR2 SYDVKM. This CDR3 comprises 8 residues. V was shortened by 7 bases and J by 8 bases, with 3 bases between the two germline ends. CDR3 amino acids: CASTQQYF. The CDR3, as DNA: TGTGCCAGCACTCAGCAGTACTTC.

V usage is TRBV12-3 or TRBV12-4 and J usage is TRBJ2-3; D assignment may be TRBD1 or TRBD2 (5 bases each). Between the trimmed V and J ends, which lost 4 bases and 6 bases, there was a span of 20 bases. This CDR3 is 16 amino acids long. CDR3 nucleotide sequence: TGTGCCAGCAGTTACGTACCAAGGGGAGTGAATGATACGCAGTATTTT. It yields the protein CASSYVPRGVNDTQYF.

The chain has TRBV4-2 and TRBJ2-7; 8 bases agree with TRBD1. This CDR3 spans 18 amino acids. CDR1 is LGHNA, CDR2 YNFKEQ, per germline. After removal of 4 bases from V and 3 bases from J, the junction contained 17 bases not matched to a gene. CDR3 DNA sequence: TGTGCCAGCAGCCCCGGTGTGAGGCGGACAGGGACCTTCTACGAGCAGTACTTC. This encodes CASSPGVRRTGTFYEQYF.